This T cell receptor beta chain was found in a study of blood T cell repertoires in COVID-19. Study-wide context: Material from acute and convalescent COVID-19 was sourced from the United States, Italy and Spain.

Seattle's enrolled individuals joined amid active infection and were then monitored longitudinally. Here immunoSEQ multiplex PCR was the method, and the copy in TCRdb shows in-frame clones only, minus some. The table includes around 300,000 clones, around 91% detected once. Source material: peripheral blood. The source is a woman between 40 and 55 years old with COVID-19, enrolled during active disease.

In DNA form, the CDR3 reads TGTGCCAGCAGGACAGGGCTAGGGGAGACCCAGTACTTC. Translation gives CASRTGLGETQYF. The V and J genes are TRBV19 and TRBJ2-5; 8 nucleotides match TRBD1. The J segment lost 5 bases and the V segment lost 9 bases, leaving 8 bases of the junction unmatched. Per the germline V gene, CDR1 is LNHDA and CDR2 is SQIVND (reference sequence). There are 13 residues in the CDR3. Full variable domain (remainder filled in from reference TRBV19 and TRBJ2-5): DGGITQSPKYLFRKEGQNVTLSCEQNLNHDAMYWYRQDPGQGLRLIYYSQIVNDFQKGDIAEGYSVSREKKESFPLTVTSAQKNPTAFYLCASRTGLGETQYFGPGTRLLVL.